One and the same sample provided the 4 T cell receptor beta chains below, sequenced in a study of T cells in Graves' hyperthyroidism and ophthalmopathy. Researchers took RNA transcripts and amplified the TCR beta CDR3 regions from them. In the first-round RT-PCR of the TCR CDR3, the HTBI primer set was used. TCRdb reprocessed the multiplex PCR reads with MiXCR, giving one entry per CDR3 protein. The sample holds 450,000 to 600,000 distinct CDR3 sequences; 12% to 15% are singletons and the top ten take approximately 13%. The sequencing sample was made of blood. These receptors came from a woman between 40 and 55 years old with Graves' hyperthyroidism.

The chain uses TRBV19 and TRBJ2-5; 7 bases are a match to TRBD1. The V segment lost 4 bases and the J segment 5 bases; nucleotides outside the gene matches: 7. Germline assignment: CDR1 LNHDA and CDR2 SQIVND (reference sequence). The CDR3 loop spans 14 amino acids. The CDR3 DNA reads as TGTGCCAGTAGTAAACGACAGGGTGGGGAGACCCAGTACTTC. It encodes CASSKRQGGETQYF.

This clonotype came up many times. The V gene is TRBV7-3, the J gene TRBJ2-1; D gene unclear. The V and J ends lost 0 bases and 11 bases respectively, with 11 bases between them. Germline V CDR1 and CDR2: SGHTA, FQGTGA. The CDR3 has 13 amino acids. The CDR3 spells CASSLTLSDQQFF. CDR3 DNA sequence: TGTGCCAGCAGCTTAACGTTGTCGGACCAGCAGTTCTTC.

The CDR3 reads CASSRPTGITYNEQFF. CDR3 coding DNA: TGTGCCAGCAGCCGCCCGACAGGAATCACCTACAATGAGCAGTTCTTC. This sequence joins TRBV5-4 and TRBJ2-1, with TRBD1 as a possible D gene (6 bases). CDR3 size: 16 residues. Germline V CDR1 and CDR2: SGHNT, YYREEE (reference sequence). The V end lost 4 bases, the J end lost 2 bases, and 16 bases lay between the germline ends. Together with reference TRBV5-4 and TRBJ2-1, the CDR3 gives the full variable domain: ETGVTQSPTHLIKTRGQQVTLRCSSQSGHNTVSWYQQALGQGPQFIFQYYREEENGRGNFPPRFSGLQFPNYSSELNVNALELDDSALYLCASSRPTGITYNEQFFGPGTRLTVL.

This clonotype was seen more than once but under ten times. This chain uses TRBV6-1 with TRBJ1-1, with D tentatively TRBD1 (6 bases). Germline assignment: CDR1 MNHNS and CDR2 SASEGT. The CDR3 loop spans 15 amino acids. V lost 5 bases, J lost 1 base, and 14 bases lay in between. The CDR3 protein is CASSPHRVSNTEAFF. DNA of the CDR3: TGTGCCAGCAGTCCACACAGGGTGTCGAACACTGAAGCTTTCTTT.